This TCR beta chain was sequenced for a study of shared clonotypes between healthy human individuals. General study points: Memory subsets generally showed smaller estimated richness than naive subsets did. Sharing across four donors was seen in roughly 5% of naive CD4 clonotypes.

About this clone itself: What it binds is not known.

The CDR3 spans 14 residues. Germline loops: CDR1 SNHLY, CDR2 FYNNEI. Trimming shortened V by 8 bases and J by 10 bases, and 23 bases separated the two germline ends. Into CD45RA+ naive and CD45RA-negative memory subsets, the CD4+ cells were split. Deep was the level at which the assay was run. Only in-frame clones appear in the TCRdb table, and some are missing; sequencing was by immunoSEQ multiplex PCR. This table has millions of clones, roughly 93% appearing once. This clonotype was obtained from a man between 18 and 35 years old in good health. Some clones in this sample may be carry-over from other donors' samples. The rearrangement joins TRBV2 to TRBJ1-2; weak D call: TRBD1 (5 bases). Sequenced sample: naive CD4+ T cells from PBMCs. Specified subset: CD45RA+ positively selected. The CDR3 loop is CASGVYGAKGDYTF. In DNA, the CDR3 is TGTGCCAGCGGAGTATACGGGGCAAAAGGTGACTACACCTTC.